This T cell receptor (beta chain) was captured by sequencing in a study of cytomegalovirus exposure and HLA in healthy donors. The wider study: Per a later analysis, the approximately 700 first-cohort and approximately 120 validation repertoires shared one platform.

General study results and limits: The authors listed over 150 TCR beta chains as cytomegalovirus-associated. In the approximately 120 validation repertoires, a later analysis found that first-cohort TCR clusters tended to co-occur.

The donors were in the approximately 130-subject validation cohort; that cohort was separate from the roughly 730-subject first cohort. Regarding this clone: What it recognizes is unknown.

The trim removed 5 bases at V and 2 bases at J, leaving 6 bases unmatched. The CDR3 is 15 amino acids. Per germline, CDR1 SGHAT and CDR2 FQNNGV. Using immunoSEQ multiplex PCR, the repertoire was profiled, and TCRdb retains in-frame clones only, with some absent. The repertoire consists of over 120,000 clones, with 94% occurring once and the leading ten covering 1.5% to 2%. The sequenced material came from PBMCs. This TCR came from a man aged 18 to 30 in good health and CMV-seropositive. The chain recombines TRBV11-2 with TRBJ2-1; 7 nucleotides align to TRBD2. Here the CDR3 reads CASSPRGGTYNEQFF. The CDR3 bases are TGTGCCAGCAGCCCTAGGGGAGGGACCTACAATGAGCAGTTCTTC.